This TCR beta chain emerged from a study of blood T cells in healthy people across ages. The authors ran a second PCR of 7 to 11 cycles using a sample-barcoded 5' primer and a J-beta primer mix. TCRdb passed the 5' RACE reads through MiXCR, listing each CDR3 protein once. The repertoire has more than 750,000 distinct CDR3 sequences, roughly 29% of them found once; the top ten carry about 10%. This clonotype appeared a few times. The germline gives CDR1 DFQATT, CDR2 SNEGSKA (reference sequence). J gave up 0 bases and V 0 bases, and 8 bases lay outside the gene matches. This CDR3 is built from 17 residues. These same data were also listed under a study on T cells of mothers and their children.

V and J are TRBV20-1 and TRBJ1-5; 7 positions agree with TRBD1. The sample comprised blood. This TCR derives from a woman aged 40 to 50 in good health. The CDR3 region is CSARDRDRSYSNQPQHF. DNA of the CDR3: TGCAGTGCTAGAGACCGGGACAGAAGTTATAGCAATCAGCCCCAGCATTTT.